Listed below are T cell receptor beta chains from one sample, sequenced in a study of blood T cell repertoires in COVID-19. The assay was immunoSEQ multiplex PCR, and TCRdb's table has in-frame clones only and misses some. The sample carries over 60,000 clones, about 91% recorded once. Sequenced sample: peripheral blood. These receptors came from a man older than 75 with acute or convalescent COVID-19. Both conserved end residues are part of each CDR3. A D gene is named only where the DNA matches it firmly. Clone size is not always given. Where it is, it says once, few, many or a class for expanded clones.

v_call,d_call,j_call,clone_size,cdr3_aa,cdr3_nt
TRBV30,-,TRBJ2-5,-,CAWRPPSAWGTQYF,TGTGCCTGGAGACCCCCTAGCGCCTGGGGGACCCAGTACTTC
TRBV29-1,-,TRBJ1-2,-,CSVERGYGGYTF,TGCAGCGTTGAGCGAGGGTACGGAGGCTACACCTTC
TRBV30,TRBD2,TRBJ2-1,-,CAWTPSSGAYNEQFF,TGTGCCTGGACCCCGTCTAGCGGGGCCTACAATGAGCAGTTCTTC
TRBV25-1,TRBD1,TRBJ1-5,-,CASSQTGGDQPQHF,TGTGCCAGCAGCCAAACAGGGGGCGATCAGCCCCAGCATTTT
TRBV5-1,TRBD2,TRBJ2-1,-,CASSSSPGLAGVEQFF,TGCGCCAGCAGCTCCTCCCCGGGACTAGCGGGAGTGGAGCAGTTCTTC
TRBV25-1,-,TRBJ1-6,once,CASSESTRVGSPLHF,TGTGCCAGCAGTGAATCCACCAGGGTCGGTTCACCCCTCCACTTT
TRBV6-1,TRBD1,TRBJ1-6,once,CASSDRTGTNSPLHF,TGTGCCAGCAGTGACCGGACAGGGACAAATTCACCCCTCCACTTT
TRBV6-6,TRBD2,TRBJ2-1,-,CASSYGGTSQFF,TGTGCCAGCAGTTACGGTGGGACTAGCCAGTTCTTC
TRBV3-1/TRBV3-2,-,TRBJ2-7,-,CASSQVYYEQYF,TGTGCCAGCAGCCAAGTGTACTACGAGCAGTACTTC
TRBV2,-,TRBJ1-4,-,CASSPEGVDNEKLFF,TGTGCCAGCAGTCCTGAGGGCGTGGATAATGAAAAACTGTTTTTT
TRBV19,-,TRBJ1-1,-,CASSHGGKTEAFF,TGTGCCAGTAGTCACGGGGGGAAAACTGAAGCTTTCTTT
TRBV27,TRBD1,TRBJ2-6,-,CASSSQQGASGANVLTF,TGTGCCAGCAGTTCCCAACAGGGGGCATCTGGGGCCAACGTCCTGACTTTC
TRBV5-1,-,TRBJ2-1,-,CASSLVQGDNEQFF,TGCGCCAGCAGCTTGGTCCAAGGGGACAATGAGCAGTTCTTC
TRBV10-3,TRBD1,TRBJ1-2,-,CAISEQDRGLDGYTF,TGTGCCATCAGTGAGCAGGACAGGGGGCTAGATGGCTACACCTTC
TRBV5-1,TRBD1,TRBJ1-3,-,CASSLLPGQGGNTIYF,TGCGCCAGCAGCTTGCTCCCAGGACAGGGCGGAAACACCATATATTTT
TRBV5-1,TRBD1,TRBJ1-4,-,CASSFLGTAATNEKLFF,TGCGCCAGCAGCTTTTTAGGGACAGCTGCAACTAATGAAAAACTGTTTTTT
TRBV27,-,TRBJ1-6,-,CASSTIGEPSSPLHF,TGTGCCAGCAGTACTATCGGGGAGCCAAGTTCACCCCTCCACTTT